This T cell receptor beta chain came from a study of blood T cell repertoires in COVID-19. About the research overall: The study drew acute and convalescent COVID-19 samples from the United States, Italy and Spain.

Data came from immunoSEQ multiplex PCR; TCRdb stores just in-frame clones and leaves some out. Here the sample spans around 300,000 clones, 75% to 90% being singletons. The length of the CDR3 is 14 residues. V was pared by 2 bases and J by 3 bases, with 2 bases of the junction left unmatched. CDR1 and CDR2 (germline): KGHDR, SFDVKD. Sequenced material: PBMCs or T cells enriched from blood (not recorded which). The chain has TRBV24-1 and TRBJ2-7; 8 nucleotides line up with TRBD1. This TCR came from a woman in her thirties or forties who had recovered from COVID-19. The CDR3 nucleotides are TGTGCCACCAGTGATTCACAGGGGGACTACGAGCAGTACTTC. Its protein is CATSDSQGDYEQYF.